This T cell receptor beta chain was retrieved from a study of shared T cell receptors in the human thymus. The protocol was immunoSEQ multiplex PCR, while the TCRdb copy is restricted to in-frame clones and leaves out a portion. This sample has about 660,000 clones, with 87% found just once. V lost 6 bases and J lost 1; bases outside the gene matches: 12. The CDR3 extends over 16 amino acids. CDR1 is MDHEN, CDR2 SYDVKM, per germline. This sample also belongs to another study, concerning human thymus T cells. That work states: Donor material was obtained from healthy Finnish infants undergoing corrective surgery for congenital heart defects. Resections obtained during corrective heart surgery supplied the thymus tissue.

Sequences were obtained from thymocytes. This sequence originates from a boy younger than two with a congenital heart defect. The rearrangement links TRBV28 to TRBJ2-7; 7 bases are a match to TRBD1. The CDR3 nucleotides read TGTGCCAGCAGCCTCCCGACAGGGAAATGGTCCTACGAGCAGTACTTC. Its translation: CASSLPTGKWSYEQYF.